A selection of T cell receptor beta chains follows, all from one sample in a study of CXCR3-negative and CXCR3-positive naive CD8 T cells. TCRdb re-called the 5' RACE reads, yielding one record per CDR3 amino acid sequence without DNA. In total, the table holds roughly 110,000 distinct CDR3 sequences. Sequencing was carried out using naive CXCR3+ CD8+ T cells from blood. These receptor sequences come from a human donor in good health. Some clones in this sample may be carry-over from other donors' samples. Each CDR3 is given with its conserved first and last residue. Each record gives: V gene, J gene, CDR3 protein.

>TRBV28|TRBJ1-2
CASRAIGGPSNGYTF
>TRBV28|TRBJ2-2
CASTRGGPGELFF
>TRBV20-1|TRBJ2-2
CSARAETLNTGELFF
>TRBV29-1|TRBJ2-1
CSVEGTSGRIDEQFF
>TRBV5-6|TRBJ2-7
CASTSPSSGRYEQYF
>TRBV7-9|TRBJ2-5
CASSSEGYQETQYF
>TRBV28|TRBJ2-1
CASSLRLATEQFF
>TRBV28|TRBJ2-3
CASSSQGQVDTQYF
>TRBV7-6|TRBJ2-3
CASSPPWDRDSDTQYF
>TRBV30|TRBJ2-3
CAWSENLEGDTQYF
>TRBV29-1|TRBJ2-1
CSVEDPRQGDYNEQFF
>TRBV2|TRBJ2-3
CASRLAGPDTQYF
>TRBV7-2|TRBJ2-1
CASSSVSGSNEQFF
>TRBV12-3/TRBV12-4|TRBJ1-3
CASTHPTPNSGNTIYF
>TRBV11-2|TRBJ2-1
CASSPGQGSIEQFF
>TRBV7-9|TRBJ1-5
CASSLAIQGDQPQHF
>TRBV7-9|TRBJ2-1
CASSLLGSGELAYNEQFF
>TRBV29-1|TRBJ2-2
CSVAKWDRENTGELFF
>TRBV3-1|TRBJ1-1
CASSQGSTEAFF
>TRBV7-6|TRBJ2-1
CASSWDRGGLERRNEQFF